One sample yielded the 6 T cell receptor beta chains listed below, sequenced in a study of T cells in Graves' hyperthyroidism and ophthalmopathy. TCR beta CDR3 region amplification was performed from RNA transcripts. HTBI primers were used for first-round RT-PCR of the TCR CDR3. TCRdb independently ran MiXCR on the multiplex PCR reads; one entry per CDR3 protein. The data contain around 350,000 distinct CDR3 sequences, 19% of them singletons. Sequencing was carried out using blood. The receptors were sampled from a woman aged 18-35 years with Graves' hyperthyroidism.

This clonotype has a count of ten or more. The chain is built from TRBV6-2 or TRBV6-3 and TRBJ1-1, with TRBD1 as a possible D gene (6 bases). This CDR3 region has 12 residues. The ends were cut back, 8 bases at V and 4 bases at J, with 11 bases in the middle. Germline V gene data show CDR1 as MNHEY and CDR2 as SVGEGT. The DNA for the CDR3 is TGTGCCAGCGCCACAGGGCTCACTGAAGCTTTCTTT. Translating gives CASATGLTEAFF.

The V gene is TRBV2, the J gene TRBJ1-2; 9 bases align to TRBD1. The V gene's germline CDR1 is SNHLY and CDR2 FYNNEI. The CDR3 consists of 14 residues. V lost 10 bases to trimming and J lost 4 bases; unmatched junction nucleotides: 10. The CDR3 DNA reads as TGTGCCAACCAAAGGACAGGGGCGGGCTATGGCTACACCTTC. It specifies CANQRTGAGYGYTF.

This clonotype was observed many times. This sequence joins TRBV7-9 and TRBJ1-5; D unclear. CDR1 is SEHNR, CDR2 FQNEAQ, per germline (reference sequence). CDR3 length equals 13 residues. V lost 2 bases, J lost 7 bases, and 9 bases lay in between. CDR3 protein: CASSLSGSQPQHF. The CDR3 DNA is TGTGCCAGCAGCTTATCTGGATCACAGCCCCAGCATTTT. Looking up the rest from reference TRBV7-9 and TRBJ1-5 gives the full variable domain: DTGVSQNPRHKITKRGQNVTFRCDPISEHNRLYWYRQTLGQGPEFLTYFQNEAQLEKSRLLSDRFSAERPKGSFSTLEIQRTEQGDSAMYLCASSLSGSQPQHFGDGTRLSIL.

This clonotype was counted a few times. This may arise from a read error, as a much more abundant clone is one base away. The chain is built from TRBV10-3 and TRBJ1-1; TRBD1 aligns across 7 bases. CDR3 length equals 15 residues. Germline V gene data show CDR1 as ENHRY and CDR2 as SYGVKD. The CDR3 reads CAISESEGGGTEACF. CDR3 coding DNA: TGTGCCATCAGTGAGTCGGAGGGAGGGGGCACTGAAGCTTGCTTT.

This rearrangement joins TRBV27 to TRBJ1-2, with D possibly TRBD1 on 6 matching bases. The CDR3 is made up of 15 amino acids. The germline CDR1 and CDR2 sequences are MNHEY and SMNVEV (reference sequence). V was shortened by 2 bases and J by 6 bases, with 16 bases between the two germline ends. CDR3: CASSLGGSGVNGYTF. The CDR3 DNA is TGTGCCAGCAGTTTAGGGGGCTCAGGGGTAAATGGCTACACCTTC.

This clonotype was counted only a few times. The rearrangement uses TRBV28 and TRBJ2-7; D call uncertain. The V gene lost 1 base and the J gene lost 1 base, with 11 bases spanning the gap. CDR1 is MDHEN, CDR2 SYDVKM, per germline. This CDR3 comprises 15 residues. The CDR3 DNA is TGTGCCAGCAGTTTATTGCCTGATGGTTCCTACGAGCAGTACTTC. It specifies CASSLLPDGSYEQYF.